Following are 21 T cell receptor beta chains from one sample sequenced in a study of blood T cell repertoires in COVID-19. Generated by immunoSEQ multiplex PCR, the TCRdb table keeps only in-frame clones and is missing some. The sample contains approximately 110,000 clones, approximately 80% of which appear only once. Sample: peripheral blood. These receptor sequences come from a middle-aged woman with acute or convalescent COVID-19.

Regarding this clone: Other DNA sequences of this sample code for an identical CDR3. The genes are TRBV5-1 and TRBJ2-7; 9 bases line up with TRBD1. V lost 0 bases and J lost 4; bases outside the gene matches: 5. This CDR3 contains 15 residues. The V gene's germline CDR1 is SGHRS and CDR2 YFSETQ. CDR3 sequence: CASSLDTGGRYEQYF. DNA of the CDR3: TGCGCCAGCAGCTTGGACACAGGGGGCAGGTACGAGCAGTACTTC.

The rearrangement links TRBV5-1 to TRBJ2-7; a weak D match, TRBD1 (5 bases). The length of the CDR3 is 15 residues. V lost 0 bases to trimming and J lost 0 bases, with 10 bases between them. CDR1 SGHRS and CDR2 YFSETQ come from the germline V gene. Here the CDR3 reads CASSLGGRDSYEQYF. In DNA form, the CDR3 reads TGCGCCAGCAGCTTGGGAGGCAGGGACTCCTACGAGCAGTACTTC.

This rearrangement joins TRBV2 to TRBJ2-7, with D possibly being TRBD1 (6 bases). The CDR3 runs 17 residues. V lost 4 bases, J lost 2 bases, and 21 bases lay in between. Germline V gives CDR1 SNHLY, CDR2 FYNNEI. CDR3 protein: CASSATFGGRGTYEQYF. The CDR3 DNA sequence: TGTGCCAGCAGTGCCACCTTTGGGGGCAGAGGAACCTACGAGCAGTACTTC.

This clone was counted a single time. The gene calls are TRBV6-1 and TRBJ1-3; D uncertain. The CDR3 length is 13 residues. The V and J ends lost 2 bases and 4 bases respectively, with 6 bases between them. CDR1 is MNHNS, CDR2 SASEGT, per germline. CDR3 nucleotides: TGTGCCAGCAGTGAACGAGTGGGAAACACCATATATTTT. Protein sequence: CASSERVGNTIYF.

This clone has a single count. The chain has TRBV7-8 and TRBJ1-2; 7 bases line up with TRBD1. V lost 5 bases, J lost 8 bases, and 11 bases stayed unmatched. Germline assignment: CDR1 SGHVS and CDR2 FQNEAQ. CDR3 size: 14 residues. The CDR3 spells CASSQGLNRGGYTF. In DNA, the CDR3 is TGTGCCAGCAGCCAAGGGCTTAACAGGGGAGGCTACACCTTC.

The CDR3 DNA follows: TGTGCCAGCAGCCAAAGGGGGCCTGGAAACACCATATATTTT. Protein: CASSQRGPGNTIYF. The J gene is TRBJ1-3, the V gene TRBV3-1 (or the pseudogene TRBV3-2); 7 nucleotides match TRBD1. V was clipped by 2 bases and J by 2 bases; unmatched bases: 0. CDR3 size: 14 residues. The germline V gene has CDR1 LGHDT and CDR2 YNNKEL (reference sequence).

The gene calls are TRBV27 and TRBJ1-3, with D uncertain. CDR1 is MNHEY and CDR2 is SMNVEV in the germline V gene (reference sequence). V lost 3 bases, J lost 0 bases, and 12 bases lay in between. This CDR3 has 16 amino acids. CDR3 coding DNA: TGTGCCAGCAGTTTGACTCGGGGTGGCTCTGGAAACACCATATATTTT. Translating it yields CASSLTRGGSGNTIYF.

V gene TRBV5-1 combines with J gene TRBJ1-1, with no clear D. The CDR3 runs to 12 residues. CDR1 is SGHRS, CDR2 YFSETQ, per germline. V was clipped by 2 bases and J by 7 bases, with 9 bases between them. The CDR3 region has the DNA TGCGCCAGCAGCTTTGGAGACGGTGAAGCTTTCTTT. Translated: CASSFGDGEAFF.

The chain couples TRBV14 to TRBJ1-6; D remains unclear. V shed 4 bases and J shed 10 bases, with 14 bases lying between them. Germline V gene data show CDR1 as SGHDN and CDR2 as FVKESK. This CDR3 region has 14 residues. The CDR3 DNA is TGTGCCAGCAGCCCTGGGAGGGAAAGGTCACCCCTCCACTTT. Translation gives CASSPGRERSPLHF. The whole variable domain, remainder taken from reference TRBV14 and TRBJ1-6, is EAGVTQFPSHSVIEKGQTVTLRCDPISGHDNLYWYRRVMGKEIKFLLHFVKESKQDESGMPNNRFLAERTGGTYSTLKVQPAELEDSGVYFCASSPGRERSPLHFGNGTRLTVT.

The chain is built from TRBV4-1 and TRBJ1-1; D might be TRBD1 (5 bases). Germline-derived CDR1 and CDR2 are MGHRA and YSYEKL. Between the trimmed V and J ends, which lost 0 bases and 1 base, there was a span of 18 bases. The CDR3 spans 18 residues. The CDR3 sequence is CASSQDLSRTPWNTEAFF. Here the CDR3 DNA reads TGCGCCAGCAGCCAAGATCTTTCGAGGACACCCTGGAACACTGAAGCTTTCTTT.

The chain employs TRBV6-5 and TRBJ2-5; 7 bases agree with TRBD2. J lost 4 bases, V lost 2 bases, and 4 bases had no gene match. Germline V gives CDR1 MNHEY, CDR2 SVGAGI. The CDR3 runs to 14 residues. CDR3: CASSYGLGIETQYF. For the CDR3, the DNA is TGTGCCAGCAGTTACGGACTAGGTATAGAGACCCAGTACTTC.

The rearrangement links TRBV30 to TRBJ1-6; 9 nucleotides line up with TRBD1. CDR1 is GTSNPN, CDR2 SVGIG, per germline (reference sequence). The V gene end was trimmed by 0 bases and the J gene end by 7 bases; junction bases not matched to a gene: 4. The CDR3 loop spans 15 amino acids. Here the CDR3 reads CAWSVPGQGNSPLHF. The CDR3 nucleotides are TGTGCCTGGAGTGTACCGGGACAGGGAAATTCACCCCTCCACTTT.

V and J are TRBV18 and TRBJ1-1; tentative D call: TRBD1 (6 bases). The CDR3 sequence is 15 residues long. Germline loops: CDR1 KGHSH, CDR2 LQKENI. Trimming shortened V by 6 bases and J by 8 bases, and 22 bases separated the two germline ends. The chain's CDR3 is CASSLENRVYAEAFF. The CDR3 DNA is TGTGCCAGCTCGCTAGAAAACAGGGTTTACGCGGAAGCTTTCTTT.

The CDR3: CASSYNRRSNTEAFF. DNA for the CDR3: TGTGCCAGCAGTTATAACAGGCGTAGCAACACTGAAGCTTTCTTT. The J gene is TRBJ1-1, the V gene TRBV6-5, with D perhaps TRBD1 (5 bases). Trimming took 3 bases from V and 2 from J, leaving 13 bases between them. Germline CDR1 is MNHEY and CDR2 is SVGAGI. The CDR3 has 15 amino acids.

This rearrangement joins TRBV7-8 to TRBJ1-5; D gene uncertain. V was shortened by 0 bases and J by 2 bases, with 8 bases between the two germline ends. CDR3 length: 15 amino acids. Germline CDR1 reads SGHVS; CDR2 reads FQNEAQ. As DNA, the CDR3 is TGTGCCAGCAGCTTAGCTAAGGGAGGCAATCAGCCCCAGCATTTT. Protein: CASSLAKGGNQPQHF.

V and J are TRBV30 and TRBJ1-5, with no clear D. The CDR3 runs 16 residues. Germline lookup yields CDR1 GTSNPN and CDR2 SVGIG (reference sequence). V was cut by 2 bases and J by 0 bases, with 14 bases left in between. The CDR3, as DNA: TGTGCCTGGAGTAGGAGTGACGTCTATAGCAATCAGCCCCAGCATTTT. This gives the protein CAWSRSDVYSNQPQHF.

This clone was picked up a small number of times. DNA of the CDR3: TGCGCCAGCAGCTTGGACCGGGATCTGGGGGAAAAACTGTTTTTT. Protein product: CASSLDRDLGEKLFF. The rearrangement uses TRBV5-1 and TRBJ1-4; D unclear. There are 15 residues in the CDR3. V was clipped by 0 bases and J by 8 bases, with 14 bases between them. Germline V gene sequence: CDR1 SGHRS, CDR2 YFSETQ.

The chain has TRBV18 and TRBJ2-7; D is possibly TRBD1 (5 bases). Trimming shortened V by 3 bases and J by 2 bases, and 8 bases separated the two germline ends. CDR1 KGHSH and CDR2 LQKENI come from the germline V gene. This CDR3 has 13 residues. The CDR3 nucleotides are TGTGCCAGCTCACCCCGGACAACCTACGAGCAGTACTTC. The encoded protein is CASSPRTTYEQYF. The whole variable domain, filled in from reference TRBV18 and TRBJ2-7, reads NAGVMQNPRHLVRRRGQEARLRCSPMKGHSHVYWYRQLPEEGLKFMVYLQKENIIDESGMPKERFSAEFPKEGPSILRIQQVVRGDSAAYFCASSPRTTYEQYFGPGTRLTVT.

The sample holds one count of this clone. The chain uses TRBV5-6 and TRBJ2-7, with TRBD2 identical over 15 bases. With 4 bases clipped from V and 5 bases from J, the junction kept 7 bases outside the gene matches. Germline-derived CDR1 and CDR2 are SGHDT and YYEEEE. CDR3 size: 16 residues. The chain's CDR3 is CASSGGLAGGLDEQYF. DNA for the CDR3: TGTGCCAGCAGCGGCGGACTAGCGGGGGGGCTTGACGAGCAGTACTTC.

The chain carries TRBV12-5 and TRBJ2-3, with unresolved D. This CDR3 spans 13 amino acids. Germline CDR1 and CDR2: LGHNT and FRNRAP. The V end lost 5 bases, the J end lost 5 bases, and 11 bases lay between the germline ends. CDR3 coding DNA: TGTGCTAGTGGTCCGAGATCAAAAGATACGCAGTATTTT. This sequence encodes CASGPRSKDTQYF.

The V gene is TRBV7-2, the J gene TRBJ2-3; 10 bases align to TRBD2. Looked up from germline, CDR1 is SGHTA and CDR2 is FQGNSA. J was trimmed by 0 bases and V by 3 bases; bases with no gene match: 3. This CDR3 region has 16 residues. The CDR3: CASSLTTSGSTDTQYF. The CDR3 DNA sequence: TGTGCCAGCAGCTTGACGACTAGCGGGAGCACAGATACGCAGTATTTT.